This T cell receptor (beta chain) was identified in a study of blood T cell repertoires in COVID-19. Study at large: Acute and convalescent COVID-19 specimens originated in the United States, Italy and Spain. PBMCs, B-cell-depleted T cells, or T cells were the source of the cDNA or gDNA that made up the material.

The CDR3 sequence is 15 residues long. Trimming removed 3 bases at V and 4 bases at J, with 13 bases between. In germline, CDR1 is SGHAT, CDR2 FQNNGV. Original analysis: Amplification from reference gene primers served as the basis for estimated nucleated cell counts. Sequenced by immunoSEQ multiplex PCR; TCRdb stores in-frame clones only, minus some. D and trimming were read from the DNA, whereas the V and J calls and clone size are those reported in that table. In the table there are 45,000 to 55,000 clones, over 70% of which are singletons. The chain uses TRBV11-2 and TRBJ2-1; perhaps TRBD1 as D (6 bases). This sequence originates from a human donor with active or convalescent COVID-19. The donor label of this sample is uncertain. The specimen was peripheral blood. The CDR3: CASSFGQGLYNEQFF. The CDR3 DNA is TGTGCCAGCAGCTTTGGGCAGGGGTTGTACAATGAGCAGTTCTTC.